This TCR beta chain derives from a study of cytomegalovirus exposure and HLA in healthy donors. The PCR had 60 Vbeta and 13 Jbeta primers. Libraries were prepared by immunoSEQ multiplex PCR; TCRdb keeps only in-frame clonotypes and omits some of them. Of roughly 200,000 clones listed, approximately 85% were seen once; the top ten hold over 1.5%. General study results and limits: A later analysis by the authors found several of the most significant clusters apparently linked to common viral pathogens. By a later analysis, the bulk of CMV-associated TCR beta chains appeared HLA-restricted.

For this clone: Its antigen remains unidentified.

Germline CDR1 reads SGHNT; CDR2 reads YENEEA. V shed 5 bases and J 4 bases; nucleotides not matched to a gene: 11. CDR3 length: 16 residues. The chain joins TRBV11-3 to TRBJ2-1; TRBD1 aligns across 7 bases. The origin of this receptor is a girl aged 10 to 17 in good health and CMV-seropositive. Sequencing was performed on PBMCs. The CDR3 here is CASSVWDSGLYNEQFF. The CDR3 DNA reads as TGTGCCAGCAGCGTCTGGGACAGCGGTTTATACAATGAGCAGTTCTTC.